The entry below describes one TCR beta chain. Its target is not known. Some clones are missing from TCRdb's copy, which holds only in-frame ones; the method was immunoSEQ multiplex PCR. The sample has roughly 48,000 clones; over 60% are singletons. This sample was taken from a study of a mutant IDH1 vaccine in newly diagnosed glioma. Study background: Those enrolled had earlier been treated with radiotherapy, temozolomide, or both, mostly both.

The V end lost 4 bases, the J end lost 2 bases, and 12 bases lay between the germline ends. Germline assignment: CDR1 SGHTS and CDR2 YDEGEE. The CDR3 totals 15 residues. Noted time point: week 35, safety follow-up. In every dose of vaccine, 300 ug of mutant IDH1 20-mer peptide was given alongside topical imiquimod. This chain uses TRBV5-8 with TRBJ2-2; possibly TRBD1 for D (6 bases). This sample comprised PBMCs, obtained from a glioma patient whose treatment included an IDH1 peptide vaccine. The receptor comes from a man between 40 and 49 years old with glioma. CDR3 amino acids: CASSLRDTNTGELFF. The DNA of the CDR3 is TGTGCCAGCAGCCTCCGGGACACAAACACCGGGGAGCTGTTTTTT.